This TCR beta chain comes out of a study of T-cell memory formation after mild COVID-19. Background on the study: Clusters were largely donor specific.

UMIs and sample barcodes were carried by the TCR alpha and TCR beta cDNA libraries that 5'RACE produced using constant-segment primers. TCRdb itself ran the 5' RACE reads through MiXCR, one entry per CDR3 protein. The sample includes about 300,000 distinct CDR3 sequences, roughly a fifth of them seen just once. CDR3 length: 14 residues. Trimming removed 3 bases from V and 5 bases from J; junction bases left unmatched: 7. The germline CDR1 and CDR2 sequences are SGHAT and FQNNGV. General study points: Mainly in CM and EM were contracting CD4+ clones; CD8+ were in EMRA.

Comments on this clonotype: The antigen is undetermined.

V and J are TRBV11-2 and TRBJ2-7; 7 bases align to TRBD1. The receptor's source is a man younger than 35 who had mild COVID-19 (a few samples of this study predate the infection). Cell type and time point are not known. Sample: PBMCs or a T cell subset sorted from them (not recorded which). The CDR3 bases are TGTGCCAGCAGCTTTAGTGGGACAGTCCACGAGCAGTACGTC. Translation gives CASSFSGTVHEQYV.